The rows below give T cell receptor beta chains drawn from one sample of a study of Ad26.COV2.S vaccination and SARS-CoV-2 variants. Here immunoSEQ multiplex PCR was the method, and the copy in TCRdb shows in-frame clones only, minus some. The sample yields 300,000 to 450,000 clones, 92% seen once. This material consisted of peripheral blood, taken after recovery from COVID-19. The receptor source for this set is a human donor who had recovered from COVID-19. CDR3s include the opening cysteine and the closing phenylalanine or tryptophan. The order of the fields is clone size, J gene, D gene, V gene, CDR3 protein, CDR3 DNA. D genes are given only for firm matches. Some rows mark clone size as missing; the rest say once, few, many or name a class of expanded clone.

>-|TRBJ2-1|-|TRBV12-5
CASGSPAGYGLSYNEQFF
TGTGCTAGTGGTTCGCCGGCAGGCTACGGACTCTCCTACAATGAGCAGTTCTTC
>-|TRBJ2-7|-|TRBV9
CASSVASAHEQYF
TGTGCCAGCAGCGTAGCTTCGGCGCACGAGCAGTACTTC
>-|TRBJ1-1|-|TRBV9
CASSPQGALNTEAFF
TGTGCCAGCAGCCCCCAGGGTGCTCTGAACACTGAAGCTTTCTTT
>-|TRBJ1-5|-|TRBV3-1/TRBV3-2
CASSSRGYQPQHF
TGTGCCAGCAGCTCCCGGGGGTATCAGCCCCAGCATTTT
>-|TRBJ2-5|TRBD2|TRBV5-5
CASSPDFGTSWGRKETQYF
TGTGCCAGCAGCCCGGATTTTGGGACTAGCTGGGGCCGAAAAGAGACCCAGTACTTC
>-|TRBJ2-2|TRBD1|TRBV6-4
CASSETGTGNTGELFF
TGTGCCAGCAGTGAAACCGGGACAGGCAACACCGGGGAGCTGTTTTTT
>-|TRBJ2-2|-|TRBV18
CASSPPEGAHTGELFF
TGTGCCAGCTCACCACCGGAGGGGGCGCACACCGGGGAGCTGTTTTTT
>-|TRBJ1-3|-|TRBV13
CASSLQGFYPGNTIYF
TGTGCCAGCAGCTTGCAGGGGTTTTACCCTGGAAACACCATATATTTT
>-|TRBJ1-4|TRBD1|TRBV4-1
CASSRTGLGEKLFF
TGCGCCAGCAGCCGGACAGGGTTGGGTGAAAAACTGTTTTTT
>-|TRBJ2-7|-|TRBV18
CASSPPRDGYEQYF
TGTGCCAGCTCACCCCCTCGGGACGGGTACGAGCAGTACTTC
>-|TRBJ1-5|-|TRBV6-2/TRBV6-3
CASSYSQENQPQHF
TGTGCCAGCAGTTACTCACAGGAGAATCAGCCCCAGCATTTT
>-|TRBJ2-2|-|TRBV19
CASTFVRNTGELFF
TGTGCCAGTACATTTGTGCGAAACACCGGGGAGCTGTTTTTT
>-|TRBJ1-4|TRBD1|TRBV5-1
CASARQGGEEKLFF
TGCGCCAGCGCTCGACAGGGAGGGGAAGAAAAACTGTTTTTT
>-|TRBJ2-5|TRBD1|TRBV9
CASSTGTGWGQETQYF
TGTGCCAGCAGCACCGGGACAGGGTGGGGTCAAGAGACCCAGTACTTC
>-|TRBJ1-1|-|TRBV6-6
CASSFQSGSEAFF
TGTGCCAGCAGTTTTCAGTCCGGGTCTGAAGCTTTCTTT
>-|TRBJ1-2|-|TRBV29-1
CSVVIRRDGYTF
TGCAGCGTTGTGATACGAAGGGATGGCTACACCTTC
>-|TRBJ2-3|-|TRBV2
CASSNSGAGTDTQYF
TGTGCCAGCTCGAATAGCGGAGCGGGCACAGATACGCAGTATTTT
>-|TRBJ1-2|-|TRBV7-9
CASSLAGGEMSYGYTF
TGTGCCAGCAGCTTAGCGGGGGGAGAAATGAGCTATGGCTACACCTTC
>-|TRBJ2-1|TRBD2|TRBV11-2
CASSATSGGAYNEQFF
TGTGCCAGCAGCGCGACTAGCGGGGGGGCCTACAATGAGCAGTTCTTC
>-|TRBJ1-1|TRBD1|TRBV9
CASSPGGSLNTEAFF
TGTGCCAGCAGCCCAGGGGGAAGTTTGAACACTGAAGCTTTCTTT
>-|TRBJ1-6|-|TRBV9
CASSDGGSSYNSPLHF
TGTGCCAGCAGCGACGGGGGGAGCTCCTATAATTCACCCCTCCACTTT
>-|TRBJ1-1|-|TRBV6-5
CASSSYDNTEAFF
TGTGCCAGCAGTTCGTACGATAACACTGAAGCTTTCTTT
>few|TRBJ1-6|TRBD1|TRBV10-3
CAISPTRDRASPLHF
TGTGCCATCAGCCCGACCCGGGACAGGGCATCACCCCTCCACTTT
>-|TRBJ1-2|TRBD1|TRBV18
CASSPNIAGGYGNGYTF
TGTGCCAGCTCACCCAATATCGCAGGGGGCTACGGCAATGGCTACACCTTC
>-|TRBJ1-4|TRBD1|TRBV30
CAWSVRTGERGLFF
TGTGCCTGGAGTGTCAGGACAGGGGAAAGAGGACTGTTTTTT
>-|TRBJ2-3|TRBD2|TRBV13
CASSFPSGGTDTQYF
TGTGCCAGCAGCTTCCCCAGCGGGGGCACAGATACGCAGTATTTT
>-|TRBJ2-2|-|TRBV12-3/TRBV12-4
CASSSDRFELFF
TGTGCCAGCAGCTCGGACAGATTCGAGCTGTTTTTT
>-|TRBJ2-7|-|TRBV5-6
CASQAEGYEQYF
TGTGCCAGCCAAGCGGAGGGATACGAGCAGTACTTC
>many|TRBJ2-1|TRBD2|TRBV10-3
CAITPSGGNNEQFF
TGTGCCATCACCCCTAGCGGGGGAAACAATGAGCAGTTCTTC